This TCR beta chain is from a study of persistence of HIV-infected CD4 T cells. Study-level points and caveats: CMV- and Gag-responding cells had lower TCRbeta richness than CD3/CD28-responding cells.

In its sample, this clone was seen a few times. Its cognate antigen is unknown. The V gene lost 4 bases and the J gene lost 0 bases, with 15 bases spanning the gap. The CDR3 length is 16 residues. Germline V CDR1 and CDR2: LNHDA, SQIVND (reference sequence). Cells were stimulated nonspecifically with anti-CD3/anti-CD28 magnetic beads. Responding CD4+ T cells were sorted by upregulation of both CD40 ligand and CD69. The immunoSEQ assay was version 4, run in survey mode. Genomic DNA was diluted to around 10 ng/uL, up to 1 ug per sample. The repertoire was sequenced with immunoSEQ multiplex PCR; TCRdb's copy has only in-frame clones and lacks some. The sample has 37,000 or so clones, 80% to 90% seen once.

This specimen was CD4+ T cells sorted from PBMCs after roughly 17-hour stimulation, taken from a patient who received antiretroviral therapy. This receptor was obtained from an adult man with HIV who was CMV-seropositive. The V call is TRBV19, the J call TRBJ1-1; TRBD1 is a possible D gene (6 bases). DNA for the CDR3: TGTGCCAGTAGTAGATTGACAGGTGGTATGAACACTGAAGCTTTCTTT. It encodes CASSRLTGGMNTEAFF.